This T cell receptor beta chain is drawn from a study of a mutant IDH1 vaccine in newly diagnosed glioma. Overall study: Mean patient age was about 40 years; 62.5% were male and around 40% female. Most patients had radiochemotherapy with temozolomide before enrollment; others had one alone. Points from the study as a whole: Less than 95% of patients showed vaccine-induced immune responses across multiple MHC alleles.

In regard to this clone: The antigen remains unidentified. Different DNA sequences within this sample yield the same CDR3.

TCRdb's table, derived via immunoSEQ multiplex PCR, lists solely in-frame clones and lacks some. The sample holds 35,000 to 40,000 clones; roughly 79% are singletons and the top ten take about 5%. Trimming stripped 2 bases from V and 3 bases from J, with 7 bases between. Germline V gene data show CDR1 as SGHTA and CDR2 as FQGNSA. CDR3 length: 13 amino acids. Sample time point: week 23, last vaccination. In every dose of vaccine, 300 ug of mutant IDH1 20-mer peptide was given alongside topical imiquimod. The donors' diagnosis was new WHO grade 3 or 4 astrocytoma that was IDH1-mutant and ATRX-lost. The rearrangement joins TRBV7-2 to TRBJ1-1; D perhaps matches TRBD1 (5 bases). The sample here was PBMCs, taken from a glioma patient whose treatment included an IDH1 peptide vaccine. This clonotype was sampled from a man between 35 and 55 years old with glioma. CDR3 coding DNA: TGTGCCAGCAGCTTACGGGGGGACACTGAAGCTTTCTTT. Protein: CASSLRGDTEAFF.